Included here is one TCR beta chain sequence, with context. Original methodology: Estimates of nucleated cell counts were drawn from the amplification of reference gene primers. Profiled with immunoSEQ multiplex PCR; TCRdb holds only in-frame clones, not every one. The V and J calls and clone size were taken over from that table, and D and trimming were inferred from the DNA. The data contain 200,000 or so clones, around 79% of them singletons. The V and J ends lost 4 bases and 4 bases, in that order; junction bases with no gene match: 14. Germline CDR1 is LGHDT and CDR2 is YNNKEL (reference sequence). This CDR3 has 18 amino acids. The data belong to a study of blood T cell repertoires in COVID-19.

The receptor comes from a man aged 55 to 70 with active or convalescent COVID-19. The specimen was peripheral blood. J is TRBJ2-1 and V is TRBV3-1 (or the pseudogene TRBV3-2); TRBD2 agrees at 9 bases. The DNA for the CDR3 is TGTGCCAGCAGCCGAATAATTCGCGGGAGGGAGAGGTACAATGAGCAGTTCTTC. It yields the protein CASSRIIRGRERYNEQFF.